This entry lists 30 T cell receptor beta chains sequenced from one sample in a study of chemoradiotherapy in HPV16-positive cancers. Produced via immunoSEQ multiplex PCR; TCRdb's table is partial and in-frame only. The sample has tens of thousands of clones, around two thirds seen once. This material was acquired from a patient who underwent chemoradiotherapy. The receptors originated from a human donor with HPV-associated anogenital cancer.

The CDR3 here is CASSFGRGFGYEQYF. CDR3 nucleotides: TGTGCCAGCAGTTTTGGCAGGGGTTTCGGCTACGAGCAGTACTTC. V usage is TRBV28 and J usage is TRBJ2-7; a weak D match, TRBD1 (6 bases). The CDR3 loop spans 15 amino acids. V was shortened by 3 bases and J by 3 bases, with 15 bases between the two germline ends. Germline CDR1 and CDR2: MDHEN and SYDVKM.

The CDR3 loop is CASRPEVNQPQHF. The CDR3 DNA is TGTGCCAGCAGACCAGAAGTGAATCAGCCCCAGCATTTT. The chain has TRBV6-1 and TRBJ1-5, with no clear D. V was pared by 6 bases and J by 4 bases, with 10 bases between. The CDR3 is 13 amino acids. Per the germline V gene, CDR1 is MNHNS and CDR2 is SASEGT.

V is TRBV12-5 and J is TRBJ1-5; 7 bases match TRBD1. In germline, CDR1 is LGHNT, CDR2 FRNRAP. The junction had 7 bases not matched to a gene; V was cut back by 0 bases and J by 2 bases. The CDR3 loop spans 17 amino acids. CDR3 amino acids: CASGLVNRGRRNQPQHF. CDR3 in DNA: TGTGCTAGTGGTTTGGTCAACAGGGGAAGACGCAATCAGCCCCAGCATTTT.

The chain carries TRBV19 and TRBJ1-5; D unresolved. The CDR3 has 13 residues. Germline V CDR1 and CDR2: LNHDA, SQIVND (reference sequence). V lost 5 bases and J 0 bases, leaving 5 bases between the germline ends. The CDR3: CASSDASNQPQHF. The CDR3 nucleotides read TGTGCCAGTAGTGACGCTAGCAATCAGCCCCAGCATTTT. The full variable domain, its missing parts supplied by reference TRBV19 and TRBJ1-5, is DGGITQSPKYLFRKEGQNVTLSCEQNLNHDAMYWYRQDPGQGLRLIYYSQIVNDFQKGDIAEGYSVSREKKESFPLTVTSAQKNPTAFYLCASSDASNQPQHFGDGTRLSIL.

V usage is TRBV18 and J usage is TRBJ2-2, with D possibly TRBD2 on 5 matching bases. The CDR3 has 18 residues. Germline lookup yields CDR1 KGHSH and CDR2 LQKENI. The V gene lost 3 bases and the J gene lost 0 bases, with 17 bases spanning the gap. CDR3 DNA: TGTGCCAGCTCACCCATTTCGGCGGAGGCCGCGAACACCGGGGAGCTGTTTTTT. Translated: CASSPISAEAANTGELFF.

The sample holds a few counts of this clone. The V gene is TRBV19, the J gene TRBJ1-2, with TRBD1 matching 9 bases. Trimming at V came to 3 bases and at J to 4 bases, leaving 15 bases not matched to a gene. This CDR3 is 18 amino acids long. CDR1 is LNHDA and CDR2 is SQIVND in the germline V gene (reference sequence). The CDR3 sequence is CASSISGTGLLRGYGYTF. CDR3 DNA sequence: TGTGCCAGTAGTATTAGTGGGACAGGGCTATTGAGGGGCTATGGCTACACCTTC.

This sequence joins TRBV30 and TRBJ1-5, with TRBD1 matching 7 bases. CDR1 and CDR2 from the germline V gene are GTSNPN and SVGIG (reference sequence). CDR3 length equals 14 residues. Losses at the gene ends were 5 bases for V and 3 bases for J; bases not matched to a gene: 7. Here the CDR3 DNA reads TGTGCCTGGGGGTCGGGACAGCCCAATCAGCCCCAGCATTTT. This translates into CAWGSGQPNQPQHF.

The V call is TRBV7-3, the J call TRBJ2-1; 7 nucleotides match TRBD2. The germline gives CDR1 SGHTA, CDR2 FQGTGA. The CDR3 runs to 14 residues. V trimming: 5 bases; J trimming: 2 bases; junction bases outside the gene matches: 3. CDR3 loop: CASSGSGAYNEQFF. The CDR3 nucleotides are TGTGCCAGCAGCGGAAGCGGGGCCTACAATGAGCAGTTCTTC.

There are a few counts of this clone. V usage is TRBV6-6 and J usage is TRBJ2-2; no clear D. Germline assignment: CDR1 MNHNY and CDR2 SVGAGI (reference sequence). The V end lost 8 bases, the J end lost 1 base, and 8 bases lay between the germline ends. There are 13 residues in the CDR3. The CDR3 sequence: CASSQLNTGELFF. CDR3 coding DNA: TGTGCCAGCTCCCAATTGAACACCGGGGAGCTGTTTTTT.

This clone was observed a few times. V is TRBV25-1 and J is TRBJ1-6, with D unclear. With 2 bases removed from V and 9 bases from J, the gap between germline ends came to 8 bases. The germline gives CDR1 MGHDK, CDR2 SYGVNS. The CDR3 runs 13 residues. The CDR3 sequence is CASSEEALSPLHF. CDR3 bases: TGTGCCAGCAGTGAAGAGGCGCTTTCACCCCTCCACTTT.

The chain combines TRBV18 with TRBJ2-7; 11 positions agree with TRBD2. This CDR3 region has 14 residues. Germline values: CDR1 KGHSH, CDR2 LQKENI. Losses at the gene ends were 3 bases for V and 6 bases for J; bases not matched to a gene: 4. The CDR3 here is CASSPVAGGGEQYF. The CDR3 region has the DNA TGTGCCAGCTCACCTGTAGCGGGAGGGGGCGAGCAGTACTTC. The full variable domain, its missing parts supplied by reference TRBV18 and TRBJ2-7, is NAGVMQNPRHLVRRRGQEARLRCSPMKGHSHVYWYRQLPEEGLKFMVYLQKENIIDESGMPKERFSAEFPKEGPSILRIQQVVRGDSAAYFCASSPVAGGGEQYFGPGTRLTVT.

This clone was observed a few times. The chain links TRBV11-2 to TRBJ2-3; D unclear. The V gene's germline CDR1 is SGHAT and CDR2 FQNNGV. The ends were cut back, 5 bases at V and 7 bases at J, with 7 bases in the middle. CDR3 size: 11 residues. This chain's CDR3 is CASSPLHTQYF. CDR3 DNA: TGTGCCAGCAGCCCACTACATACGCAGTATTTT.

The V gene is TRBV19, the J gene TRBJ2-2; the D gene is possibly TRBD2 (7 bases). The V and J ends lost 4 bases and 6 bases respectively, with 21 bases between them. The CDR3 spans 17 residues. The germline gives CDR1 LNHDA, CDR2 SQIVND (reference sequence). CDR3 DNA sequence: TGTGCCAGTAGTACCCCCCAAAGGGGGAGGGCGGCCGGGGAGCTGTTTTTT. Amino acids: CASSTPQRGRAAGELFF.

This clone was observed a handful of times. The V gene is TRBV7-9, the J gene TRBJ2-5; D is undetermined. The CDR3 runs 12 residues. The V end was cut by 1 base, the J end by 5 bases, with 5 bases between. Germline values: CDR1 SEHNR, CDR2 FQNEAQ (reference sequence). The CDR3 spells CASSLVSETQYF. In DNA form, the CDR3 reads TGTGCCAGCAGCTTAGTAAGCGAGACCCAGTACTTC.

This clone counts as large. V usage is TRBV19 and J usage is TRBJ1-5; D is unclear. Germline CDR1 reads LNHDA; CDR2 reads SQIVND (reference sequence). Trimming stripped 0 bases from V and 8 bases from J, with 11 bases between. This CDR3 contains 14 residues. The CDR3 bases are TGTGCCAGTAGTATAGATTCGGGCGGAAAGCCCCAGCATTTT. This translates into CASSIDSGGKPQHF. Full variable domain (remainder filled in from reference TRBV19 and TRBJ1-5): DGGITQSPKYLFRKEGQNVTLSCEQNLNHDAMYWYRQDPGQGLRLIYYSQIVNDFQKGDIAEGYSVSREKKESFPLTVTSAQKNPTAFYLCASSIDSGGKPQHFGDGTRLSIL.

The chain joins TRBV6-6 to TRBJ1-5, with 8 bases matching TRBD1. CDR1 and CDR2 (germline): MNHNY, SVGAGI (reference sequence). Trimming took 7 bases from V and 2 from J; bases not matched to a gene: 10. The CDR3 loop spans 16 amino acids. The CDR3 region is CASNMGAGGRNQPQHF. CDR3 coding DNA: TGTGCCAGCAACATGGGGGCAGGGGGCCGCAATCAGCCCCAGCATTTT.

The chain combines TRBV4-2 with TRBJ1-6; D is uncertain. This CDR3 spans 15 amino acids. In germline, CDR1 is LGHNA, CDR2 YNFKEQ. Trimming took off 4 bases at V and 11 bases at J, with 18 bases between the two ends. The CDR3 nucleotides are TGTGCCAGCAGCCCAACAGCAGACCCGAAAGCACCCCTCCACTTT. Translated, it gives CASSPTADPKAPLHF.

The chain employs TRBV14 and TRBJ2-4; D might be TRBD1 (6 bases). Germline CDR1 is SGHDN and CDR2 is FVKESK. V lost 6 bases and J 3 bases, leaving 15 bases between the germline ends. The CDR3 consists of 15 residues. The CDR3 loop is CASRADRTYKNIQYF. The CDR3 DNA is TGTGCCAGCAGAGCCGACAGGACCTACAAAAACATTCAGTACTTC. Full variable domain (remainder filled in from reference TRBV14 and TRBJ2-4): EAGVTQFPSHSVIEKGQTVTLRCDPISGHDNLYWYRRVMGKEIKFLLHFVKESKQDESGMPNNRFLAERTGGTYSTLKVQPAELEDSGVYFCASRADRTYKNIQYFGAGTRLSVL.

This chain's CDR3 is CATSRDLRDGYTF. The CDR3, as DNA: TGTGCCACCAGCAGAGATCTTAGGGATGGCTACACCTTC. V usage is TRBV15 and J usage is TRBJ1-2; D call uncertain. Between the trimmed V and J ends, which lost 0 bases and 6 bases, there was a span of 8 bases. Germline V CDR1 and CDR2: LNHNV, YYDKDF (reference sequence). CDR3 length: 13 amino acids.

This clone has only a few counts. V usage is TRBV30 and J usage is TRBJ1-5; D is uncertain. The ends were cut back, 5 bases at V and 6 bases at J, with 11 bases in the middle. The CDR3 loop spans 12 amino acids. Germline CDR1 GTSNPN, CDR2 SVGIG (reference sequence). The CDR3 sequence: CAWGDGAQPQHF. The CDR3 nucleotides read TGTGCCTGGGGGGATGGTGCTCAGCCCCAGCATTTT.

This chain links TRBV28 with TRBJ1-3; D unresolved. The CDR3 consists of 14 residues. Germline V gene data show CDR1 as MDHEN and CDR2 as SYDVKM. The ends were cut back, 3 bases at V and 0 bases at J, with 6 bases in the middle. CDR3 region: CASSFPNSGNTIYF. CDR3 bases: TGTGCCAGCAGTTTCCCCAACTCTGGAAACACCATATATTTT.

CDR3 loop: CASSFQTGYEQYF. CDR3 in DNA: TGCGCCAGCAGCTTTCAGACTGGCTACGAGCAGTACTTC. The rearrangement uses TRBV5-1 and TRBJ2-7; D call uncertain. Per the germline V gene, CDR1 is SGHRS and CDR2 is YFSETQ. The V and J ends lost 2 bases and 3 bases respectively, with 9 bases between them. CDR3 length: 13 residues.

The chain carries TRBV2 and TRBJ2-3; no definite D call. The CDR3 runs to 14 residues. Germline-derived CDR1 and CDR2 are SNHLY and FYNNEI. Trimming took 7 bases from V and 2 from J, leaving 13 bases between them. CDR3 in DNA: TGTGCCAGCATAACGGGCAGAACCACAGATACGCAGTATTTT. As protein: CASITGRTTDTQYF.

The chain's CDR3 is CASTSPGGAVSYEQYF. The DNA for the CDR3 is TGTGCCAGCACCTCTCCGGGGGGAGCCGTCTCCTACGAGCAGTACTTC. The J gene is TRBJ2-7, the V gene TRBV28; 7 bases match TRBD2. The germline V gene has CDR1 MDHEN and CDR2 SYDVKM. The length of the CDR3 is 16 residues. V trimming: 7 bases; J trimming: 0 bases; junction bases outside the gene matches: 12.

The V gene is TRBV6-6, the J gene TRBJ1-2; possibly TRBD1 for D (5 bases). The length of the CDR3 is 14 residues. Germline values: CDR1 MNHNY, CDR2 SVGAGI (reference sequence). Trimming removed 6 bases from V and 4 bases from J, with 15 bases in between. The CDR3 DNA is TGTGCCAGCAGCCCCGGGGGGGGGAGCTATGGCTACACCTTC. This translates into CASSPGGGSYGYTF.

The chain combines TRBV4-3 with TRBJ2-3, with TRBD2 matching over 7 bases. Germline trimming cut 1 base from V and 4 bases from J; bases unmatched to any gene: 8. The CDR3 extends over 16 amino acids. Looked up from germline, CDR1 is LGHNA and CDR2 is YSLEER. The CDR3 DNA sequence: TGCGCCAGCAGCCAAGGGCCCCGACTAGCAGCAGATACGCAGTATTTT. Its protein is CASSQGPRLAADTQYF.

The rearrangement links TRBV27 to TRBJ1-2; tentatively, D is TRBD1 (5 bases). Germline CDR1 MNHEY, CDR2 SMNVEV (reference sequence). The CDR3 has 14 amino acids. Between the trimmed V and J ends, which lost 2 bases and 5 bases, there was a span of 12 bases. For the CDR3, the DNA is TGTGCCAGCAGTTTAGGTGGGGGTCCTTATGGCTACACCTTC. This translates into CASSLGGGPYGYTF.

The chain joins TRBV5-1 to TRBJ1-1; tentatively, D is TRBD1 (5 bases). Germline CDR1 reads SGHRS; CDR2 reads YFSETQ. Trimming removed 0 bases from V and 6 bases from J, with 12 bases in between. This CDR3 region has 14 residues. The CDR3 DNA follows: TGCGCCAGCAGCTTGGCCGGGGGATCAGCTGAAGCTTTCTTT. It specifies CASSLAGGSAEAFF.

This clone was recorded a few times. This rearrangement joins TRBV5-1 to TRBJ1-1; TRBD1 is a possible D gene (6 bases). This CDR3 is 15 amino acids long. Looked up from germline, CDR1 is SGHRS and CDR2 is YFSETQ. V lost 5 bases, J lost 0 bases, and 14 bases lay in between. The CDR3 here is CASSPTGQLNTEAFF. The CDR3 bases are TGCGCCAGCAGTCCCACCGGACAGCTGAACACTGAAGCTTTCTTT.

The chain carries TRBV30 and TRBJ2-3; D not resolved. Germline loops: CDR1 GTSNPN, CDR2 SVGIG (reference sequence). This CDR3 is 16 amino acids long. Trimming removed 2 bases at V and 3 bases at J, with 18 bases between. The CDR3 DNA reads as TGTGCCTGGAGTTTCCGAAGAGGAATGGGGACAGATACGCAGTATTTT. This gives the protein CAWSFRRGMGTDTQYF.